One and the same sample provided the 13 T cell receptor beta chains below, sequenced in a study of prognosis after radiotherapy for stage I lung cancer (dated by TCRdb to the early 2020s). Sequencing relied on an Illumina HiSeq 3000. Two rounds of multiplex PCR on genomic DNA were used to amplify the TCR beta CDR3 region. The first PCR round used primers specific to each TRBV and TRBJ gene, and the primer sequences were filed in Chinese patent CN105087789A. TCRdb trimmed public reads at Q25 via fastp, called clones via MiXCR and kept in-frame beta chains. Identical CDR3 protein sequences are pooled into one entry, listed with their most common genes and DNA. This sample lists about 35,000 distinct CDR3 sequences; about 34% were detected once. The top ten hold roughly 17% of the sample. The sample was PBMCs, taken before or after stereotactic body radiation therapy (not recorded which). These receptors all stem from a donor at least 50 years old with non-small cell lung cancer.

This clonotype showed up many times. V is TRBV19 and J is TRBJ2-7; TRBD1 matches 8 bases. The CDR3 covers 14 residues. Germline V gene lookup returns CDR1 LNHDA and CDR2 SQIVND (reference sequence). Trimming cost V 5 bases and J 4 bases; bases outside gene matches: 7. Here the CDR3 reads CASSPRTGLYEQYF. For the CDR3, the DNA is TGTGCCAGTAGTCCGAGGACAGGGTTGTACGAGCAGTACTTC.

The chain uses TRBV28 and TRBJ2-7; a weak D match, TRBD2 (6 bases). Matching the DNA end better, TRBJ2-5 makes the J call doubtful. The CDR3 loop spans 13 amino acids. Germline V lookup: CDR1 MDHEN, CDR2 SYDVKM. The CDR3 region is CASTPWGVETQYF. The CDR3 DNA reads TGTGCCAGCACCCCATGGGGGGTGGAGACCCAGTACTTC.

This clonotype was detected a few times. The CDR3 sequence is CASSPGQGDTDTQYF. CDR3 in DNA: TGTGCCAGCAGCCCGGGACAGGGAGACACAGATACGCAGTATTTT. The J gene is TRBJ2-3, the V gene TRBV6-1; TRBD1 agrees at 9 bases. The CDR3 runs to 15 residues. V lost 6 bases and J lost 2; bases outside the gene matches: 6. Germline CDR1 is MNHNS and CDR2 is SASEGT.

This clonotype has at least ten counts. The V and J genes are TRBV27 and TRBJ1-4; D might be TRBD1 (5 bases). The V gene lost 4 bases and the J gene lost 5 bases, with 11 bases spanning the gap. Germline lookup yields CDR1 MNHEY and CDR2 SMNVEV (reference sequence). The CDR3 has 14 amino acids. CDR3 sequence (DNA): TGTGCCAGCAGTTGGGGGGGGAGGAATGAAAAACTGTTTTTT. The encoded protein is CASSWGGRNEKLFF.

This clonotype was picked up many times. A much larger clone sits a single nucleotide away, making a read error possible. The chain recombines TRBV5-1 with TRBJ2-7; D ambiguous. V shed 3 bases and J shed 4 bases, with 14 bases lying between them. This CDR3 is 14 amino acids long. In germline, CDR1 is SGHRS, CDR2 YFSETQ. CDR3 protein: CASSSSGTPYEQYF. CDR3 DNA sequence: TGCGCCAGCAGCTCCTCCGGCACCCCGTACGAGCAGTACTTC.

This clonotype was seen many times. The chain carries TRBV13 and TRBJ2-1; D possibly corresponds to TRBD2 (6 bases). The V and J ends lost 4 bases and 5 bases respectively, with 18 bases between them. Germline V gene data show CDR1 as PRHDT and CDR2 as FYEKMQ (reference sequence). This CDR3 has 16 residues. The CDR3 here is CASSCTHWDCHNEQFF. In nucleotides, the CDR3 is TGTGCCAGCAGCTGTACACACTGGGACTGCCACAATGAGCAGTTCTTC.

This clonotype was picked up many times. The chain combines TRBV24-1 with TRBJ2-7; D may be TRBD1 (6 bases). The ends were cut back, 7 bases at V and 3 bases at J, with 9 bases in the middle. CDR1 and CDR2 from the germline V gene are KGHDR and SFDVKD. The CDR3 is 12 amino acids. The CDR3 nucleotides are TGTGCCACCAGAACAGGGAGCTACGAGCAGTACTTC. Amino acid sequence: CATRTGSYEQYF.

This sequence joins TRBV27 and TRBJ2-5; D remains unclear. Trimming cost V 2 bases and J 1 base, with 11 bases left between them. Germline V gene data show CDR1 as MNHEY and CDR2 as SMNVEV (reference sequence). This CDR3 is built from 15 residues. CDR3: CASSLRCTAQETQYF. In nucleotides, the CDR3 is TGTGCCAGCAGTTTAAGGTGTACAGCCCAAGAGACCCAGTACTTC.

The chain uses TRBV3-1 and TRBJ2-3; D may be TRBD2 (6 bases). CDR3 length equals 16 residues. Looked up from germline, CDR1 is LGHDT and CDR2 is YNNKEL (reference sequence). Trimming took 0 bases from V and 5 from J, leaving 15 bases between them. The CDR3 coding sequence is TGTGCCAGCAGCCAAGATAAGGGACCGCGGGGAGATACGCAGTATTTT. Translating it yields CASSQDKGPRGDTQYF.

This clonotype was seen ten or more times. The rearrangement uses TRBV20-1 and TRBJ2-3, with 7 bases matching TRBD1. Germline trimming cut 6 bases from V and 2 bases from J; bases unmatched to any gene: 8. Looked up from germline, CDR1 is DFQATT and CDR2 is SNEGSKA (reference sequence). This CDR3 is built from 14 residues. The CDR3 here is CSAETGKVTDTQYF. For the CDR3, the DNA is TGCAGTGCGGAGACAGGGAAGGTCACAGATACGCAGTATTTT.

This clonotype is medium-sized within its sample. The J gene is TRBJ1-6, the V gene TRBV6-1; 8 bases fit TRBD1. V was clipped by 6 bases and J by 1 base; unmatched bases: 8. This CDR3 has 17 amino acids. Germline V gene lookup returns CDR1 MNHNS and CDR2 SASEGT. CDR3 DNA: TGTGCCAGCAGACGGACAGGGCCGGTGTCCTATAATTCACCCCTCCACTTT. Protein: CASRRTGPVSYNSPLHF.

This clonotype was seen only a few times. This chain joins TRBV11-3 and TRBJ2-5, with a possible D match to TRBD2 (5 bases). Germline CDR1 SGHNT, CDR2 YENEEA. The CDR3 totals 18 residues. Trimming removed 4 bases at V and 7 bases at J, with 28 bases between. CDR3 DNA sequence: TGTGCCAGCAGCTCCTCCCTGGTGAGGGTTGGGTATTTCTGGACCCAGTACTTC. It yields the protein CASSSSLVRVGYFWTQYF.

Concerning this clonotype itself: Given a far larger clone just one base away, this is likely a sequencing read error. This chain connects TRBV6-2 or TRBV6-3 to TRBJ2-3; TRBD2 might be the D (7 bases). Trimming removed 5 bases from V and 2 bases from J, with 17 bases in between. Looked up from germline, CDR1 is MNHEY and CDR2 is SVGEGT. The CDR3 is 16 residues long. The CDR3 DNA reads as TGTGCCAGCAGTGATGGCGGGGGCGCCCCCACAGATACGCAGTATTTT. This translates into CASSDGGGAPTDTQYF.